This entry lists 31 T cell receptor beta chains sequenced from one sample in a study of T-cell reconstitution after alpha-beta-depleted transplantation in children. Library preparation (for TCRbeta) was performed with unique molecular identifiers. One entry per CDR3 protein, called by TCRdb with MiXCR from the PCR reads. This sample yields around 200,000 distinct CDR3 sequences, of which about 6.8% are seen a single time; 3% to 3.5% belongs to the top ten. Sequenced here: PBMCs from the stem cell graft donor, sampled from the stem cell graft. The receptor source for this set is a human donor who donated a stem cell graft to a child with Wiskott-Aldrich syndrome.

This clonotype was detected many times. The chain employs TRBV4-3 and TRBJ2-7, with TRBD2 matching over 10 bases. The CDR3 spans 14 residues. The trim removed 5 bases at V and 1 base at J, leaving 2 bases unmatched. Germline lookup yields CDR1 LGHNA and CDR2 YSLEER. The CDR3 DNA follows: TGCGCCAGCAGCGAACTAGCGGGATCCTACGAGCAGTACTTC. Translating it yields CASSELAGSYEQYF.

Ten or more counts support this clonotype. CDR3 coding DNA: TGTGCCAGCAGCTTGACTCCGGACACCTCCTACGAGCAGTACTTC. This gives the protein CASSLTPDTSYEQYF. The chain is built from TRBV5-6 and TRBJ2-7, with D possibly TRBD1 on 5 matching bases. The V gene lost 1 base and the J gene lost 0 bases, with 11 bases spanning the gap. The germline V gene encodes CDR1 SGHDT and CDR2 YYEEEE. The CDR3 consists of 15 residues.

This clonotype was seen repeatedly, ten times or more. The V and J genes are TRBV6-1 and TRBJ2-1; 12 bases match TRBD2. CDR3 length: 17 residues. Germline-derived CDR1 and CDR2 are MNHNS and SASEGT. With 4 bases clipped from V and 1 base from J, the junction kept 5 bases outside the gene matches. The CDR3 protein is CASSGLAGGRSYNEQFF. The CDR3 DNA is TGTGCCAGCAGTGGTCTAGCGGGGGGGCGATCCTACAATGAGCAGTTCTTC.

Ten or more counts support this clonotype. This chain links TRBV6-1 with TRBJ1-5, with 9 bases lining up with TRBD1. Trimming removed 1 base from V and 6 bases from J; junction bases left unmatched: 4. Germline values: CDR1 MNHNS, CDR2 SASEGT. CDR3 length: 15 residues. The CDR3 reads CASSEDTGGSQPQHF. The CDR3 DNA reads TGTGCCAGCAGTGAAGACACAGGGGGCAGTCAGCCCCAGCATTTT.

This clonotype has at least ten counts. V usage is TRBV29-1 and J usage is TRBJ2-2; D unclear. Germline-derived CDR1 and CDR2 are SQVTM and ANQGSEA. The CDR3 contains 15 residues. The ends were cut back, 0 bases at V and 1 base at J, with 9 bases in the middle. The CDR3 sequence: CSVEDLRLNTGELFF. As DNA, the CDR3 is TGCAGCGTTGAAGATTTGCGGTTGAACACCGGGGAGCTGTTTTTT.

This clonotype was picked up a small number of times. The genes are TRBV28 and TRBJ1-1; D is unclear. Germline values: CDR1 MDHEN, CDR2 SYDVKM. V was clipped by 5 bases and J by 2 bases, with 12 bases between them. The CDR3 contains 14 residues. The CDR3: CASSRSRINTEAFF. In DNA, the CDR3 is TGTGCCAGCAGTCGATCCAGGATTAACACTGAAGCTTTCTTT. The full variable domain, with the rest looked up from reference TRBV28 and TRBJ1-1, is DVKVTQSSRYLVKRTGEKVFLECVQDMDHENMFWYRQDPGLGLRLIYFSYDVKMKEKGDIPEGYSVSREKKERFSLILESASTNQTSMYLCASSRSRINTEAFFGQGTRLTVV.

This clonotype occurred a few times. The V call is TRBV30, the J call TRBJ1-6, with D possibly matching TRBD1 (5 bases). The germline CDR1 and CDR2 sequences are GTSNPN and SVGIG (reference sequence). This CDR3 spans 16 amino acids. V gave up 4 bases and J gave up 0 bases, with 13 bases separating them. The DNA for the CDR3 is TGTGCCTGGAAACATCGACAGAGCTCCTATAATTCACCCCTCCACTTT. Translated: CAWKHRQSSYNSPLHF.

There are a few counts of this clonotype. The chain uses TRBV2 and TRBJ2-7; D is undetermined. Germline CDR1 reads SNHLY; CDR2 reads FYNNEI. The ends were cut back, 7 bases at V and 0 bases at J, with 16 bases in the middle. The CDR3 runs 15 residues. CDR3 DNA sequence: TGTGCCAGCAATATACCCCAACAGAGCTCCTACGAGCAGTACTTC. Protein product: CASNIPQQSSYEQYF.

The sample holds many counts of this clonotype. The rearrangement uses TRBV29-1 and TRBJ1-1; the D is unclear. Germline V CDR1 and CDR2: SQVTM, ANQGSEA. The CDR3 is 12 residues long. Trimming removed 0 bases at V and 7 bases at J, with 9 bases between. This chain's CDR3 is CSVEDGVSEAFF. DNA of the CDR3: TGCAGCGTTGAAGATGGCGTCAGTGAAGCTTTCTTT.

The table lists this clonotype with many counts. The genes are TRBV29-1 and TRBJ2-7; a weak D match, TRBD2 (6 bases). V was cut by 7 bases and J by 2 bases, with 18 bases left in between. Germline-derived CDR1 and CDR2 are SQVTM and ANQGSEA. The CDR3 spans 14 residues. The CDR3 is CSASSTGRPYEQYF. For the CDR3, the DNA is TGCAGCGCCTCATCGACCGGGAGACCCTACGAGCAGTACTTC.

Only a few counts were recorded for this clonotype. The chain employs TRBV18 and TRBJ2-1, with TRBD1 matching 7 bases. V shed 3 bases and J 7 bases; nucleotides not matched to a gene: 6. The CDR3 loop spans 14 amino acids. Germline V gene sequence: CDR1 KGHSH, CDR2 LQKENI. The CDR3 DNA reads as TGTGCCAGCTCACCGGCCGGGACAGAGAATGAGCAGTTCTTC. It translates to CASSPAGTENEQFF.

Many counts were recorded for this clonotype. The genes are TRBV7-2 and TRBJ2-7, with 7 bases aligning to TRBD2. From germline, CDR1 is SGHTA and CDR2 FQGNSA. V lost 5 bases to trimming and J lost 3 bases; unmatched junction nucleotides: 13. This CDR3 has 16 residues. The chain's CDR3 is CASSSRRGDQHYEQYF. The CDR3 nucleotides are TGTGCCAGCAGCAGCCGACGGGGGGACCAACACTACGAGCAGTACTTC.

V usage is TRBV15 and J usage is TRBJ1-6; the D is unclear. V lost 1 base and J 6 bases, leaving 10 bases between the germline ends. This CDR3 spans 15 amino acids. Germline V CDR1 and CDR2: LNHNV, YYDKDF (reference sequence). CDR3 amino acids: CATSRGEAFNSPLHF. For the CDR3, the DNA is TGTGCCACCAGCAGAGGCGAAGCTTTTAATTCACCCCTCCACTTT.

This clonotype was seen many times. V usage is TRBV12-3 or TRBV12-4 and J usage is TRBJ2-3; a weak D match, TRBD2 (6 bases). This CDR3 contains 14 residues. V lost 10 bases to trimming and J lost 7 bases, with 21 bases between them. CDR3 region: CAIQKGLAGNTQYF. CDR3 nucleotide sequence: TGTGCCATCCAAAAGGGACTCGCAGGGAATACGCAGTATTTT.

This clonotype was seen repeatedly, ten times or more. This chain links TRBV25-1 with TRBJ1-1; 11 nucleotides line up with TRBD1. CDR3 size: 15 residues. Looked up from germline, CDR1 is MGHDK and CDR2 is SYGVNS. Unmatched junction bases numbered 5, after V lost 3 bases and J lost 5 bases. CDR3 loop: CASSEWGQGGTEAFF. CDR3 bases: TGTGCCAGCAGTGAGTGGGGACAGGGGGGAACTGAAGCTTTCTTT.

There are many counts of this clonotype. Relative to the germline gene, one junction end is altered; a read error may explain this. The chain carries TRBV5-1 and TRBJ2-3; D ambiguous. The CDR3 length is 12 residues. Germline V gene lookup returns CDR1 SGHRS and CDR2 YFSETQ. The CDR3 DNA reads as TGTGCCAGCAGTAGCTCCCCAGATACGCAGTATTTT. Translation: CASSSSPDTQYF.

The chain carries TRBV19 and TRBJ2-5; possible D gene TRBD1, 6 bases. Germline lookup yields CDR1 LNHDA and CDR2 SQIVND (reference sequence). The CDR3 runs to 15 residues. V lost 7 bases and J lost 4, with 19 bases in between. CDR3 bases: TGTGCCAGTACACAGTCTCCCGGCAGGGGAGAGACCCAGTACTTC. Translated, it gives CASTQSPGRGETQYF.

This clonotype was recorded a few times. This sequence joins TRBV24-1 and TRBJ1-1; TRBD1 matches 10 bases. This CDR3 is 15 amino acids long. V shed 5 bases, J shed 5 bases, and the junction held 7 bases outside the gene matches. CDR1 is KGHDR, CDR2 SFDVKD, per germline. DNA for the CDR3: TGTGCCACCAGTGCTACCGGGACAGGGGTTACTGAAGCTTTCTTT. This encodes CATSATGTGVTEAFF.

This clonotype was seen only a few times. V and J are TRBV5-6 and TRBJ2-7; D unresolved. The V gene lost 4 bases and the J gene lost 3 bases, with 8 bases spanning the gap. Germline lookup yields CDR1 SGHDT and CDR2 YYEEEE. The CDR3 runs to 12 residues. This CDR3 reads CASSQDGYEQYF. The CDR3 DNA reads TGTGCCAGCAGCCAGGACGGCTACGAGCAGTACTTC.

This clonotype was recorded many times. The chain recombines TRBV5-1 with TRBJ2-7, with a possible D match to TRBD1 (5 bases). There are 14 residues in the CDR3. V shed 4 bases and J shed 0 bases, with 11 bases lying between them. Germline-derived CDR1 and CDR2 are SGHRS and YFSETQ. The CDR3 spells CASSLTGVSYEQYF. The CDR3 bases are TGCGCCAGCAGCCTAACAGGAGTCTCCTACGAGCAGTACTTC.

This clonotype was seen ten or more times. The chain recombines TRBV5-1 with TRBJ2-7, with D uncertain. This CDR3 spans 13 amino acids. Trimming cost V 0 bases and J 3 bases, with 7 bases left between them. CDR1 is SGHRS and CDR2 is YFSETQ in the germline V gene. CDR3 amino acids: CASSLAGIYEQYF. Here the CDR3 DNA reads TGCGCCAGCAGCTTGGCTGGGATCTACGAGCAGTACTTC.

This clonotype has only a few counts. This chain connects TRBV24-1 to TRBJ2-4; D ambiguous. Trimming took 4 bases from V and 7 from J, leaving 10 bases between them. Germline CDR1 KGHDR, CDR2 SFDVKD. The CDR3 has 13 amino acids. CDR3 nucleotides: TGTGCCACCAGTGACCCCCCTAGGAACATTCAGTACTTC. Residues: CATSDPPRNIQYF.

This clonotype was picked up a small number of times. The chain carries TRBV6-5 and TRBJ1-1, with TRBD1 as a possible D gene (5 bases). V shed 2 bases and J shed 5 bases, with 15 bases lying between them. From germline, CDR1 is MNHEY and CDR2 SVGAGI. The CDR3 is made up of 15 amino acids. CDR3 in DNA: TGTGCCAGCAGTTACCTAGGGGCGGGTAGGACTGAAGCTTTCTTT. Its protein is CASSYLGAGRTEAFF.

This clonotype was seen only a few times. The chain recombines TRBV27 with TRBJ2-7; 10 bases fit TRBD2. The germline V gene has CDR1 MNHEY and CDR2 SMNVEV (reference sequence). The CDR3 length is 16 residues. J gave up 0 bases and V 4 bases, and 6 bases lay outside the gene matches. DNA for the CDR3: TGTGCCAGCAGTTCCAGCGGGGGGGATACCTCCTACGAGCAGTACTTC. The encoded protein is CASSSSGGDTSYEQYF.

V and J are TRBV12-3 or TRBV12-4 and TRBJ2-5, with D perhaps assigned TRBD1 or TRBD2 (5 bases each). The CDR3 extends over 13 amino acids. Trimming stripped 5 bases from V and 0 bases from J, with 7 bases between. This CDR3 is CASSGTHQETQYF. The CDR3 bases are TGTGCCAGCAGTGGGACGCACCAAGAGACCCAGTACTTC.

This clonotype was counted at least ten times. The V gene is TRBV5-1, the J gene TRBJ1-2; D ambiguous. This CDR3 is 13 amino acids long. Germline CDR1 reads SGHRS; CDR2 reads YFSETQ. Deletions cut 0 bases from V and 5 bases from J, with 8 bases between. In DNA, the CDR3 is TGCGCCAGCAGCTTGGATCCCGCTTATGGCTACACCTTC. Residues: CASSLDPAYGYTF. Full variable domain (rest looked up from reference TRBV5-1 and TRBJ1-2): KAGVTQTPRYLIKTRGQQVTLSCSPISGHRSVSWYQQTPGQGLQFLFEYFSETQRNKGNFPGRFSGRQFSNSRSEMNVSTLELGDSALYLCASSLDPAYGYTFGSGTRLTVV.

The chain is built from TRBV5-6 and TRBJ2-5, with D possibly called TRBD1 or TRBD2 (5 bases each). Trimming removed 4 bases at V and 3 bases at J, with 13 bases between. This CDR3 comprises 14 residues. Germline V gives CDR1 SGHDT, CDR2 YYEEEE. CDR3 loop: CASSPGLIEETQYF. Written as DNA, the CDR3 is TGTGCCAGCAGCCCGGGGCTTATCGAAGAGACCCAGTACTTC.

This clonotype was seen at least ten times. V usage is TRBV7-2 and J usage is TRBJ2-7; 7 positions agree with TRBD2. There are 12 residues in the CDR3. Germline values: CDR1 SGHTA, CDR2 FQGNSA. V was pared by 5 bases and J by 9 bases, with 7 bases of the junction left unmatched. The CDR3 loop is CASSITTSAQYF. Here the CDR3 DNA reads TGTGCCAGCAGCATCACAACTAGCGCGCAGTACTTC.

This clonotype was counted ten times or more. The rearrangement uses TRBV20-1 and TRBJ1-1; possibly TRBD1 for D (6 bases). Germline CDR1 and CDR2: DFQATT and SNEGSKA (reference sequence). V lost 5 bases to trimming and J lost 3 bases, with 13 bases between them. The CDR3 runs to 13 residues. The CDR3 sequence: CSAAQGVDTEAFF. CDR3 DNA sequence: TGCAGTGCTGCACAGGGAGTCGACACTGAAGCTTTCTTT.

The CDR3 here is CASATTGGEKLFF. In nucleotides, the CDR3 is TGCGCCAGCGCCACCACAGGGGGAGAAAAACTGTTTTTT. This sequence joins TRBV5-1 and TRBJ1-4, with TRBD1 matching over 8 bases. Germline assignment: CDR1 SGHRS and CDR2 YFSETQ. The CDR3 runs to 13 residues. V lost 7 bases, J lost 8 bases, and 7 bases stayed unmatched.

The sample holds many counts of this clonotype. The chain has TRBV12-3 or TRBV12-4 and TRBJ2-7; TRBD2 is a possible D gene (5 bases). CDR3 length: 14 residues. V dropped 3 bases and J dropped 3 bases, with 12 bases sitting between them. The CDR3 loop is CASSFDNRGYEQYF. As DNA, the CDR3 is TGTGCCAGCAGTTTTGACAATCGGGGCTACGAGCAGTACTTC.